Listed here is a single T cell receptor (beta chain). The CDR3 consists of 15 residues. Germline V CDR1 and CDR2: GTSNPN, SVGIG (reference sequence). V lost 5 bases and J 10 bases, leaving 21 bases between the germline ends. Sequenced by immunoSEQ multiplex PCR; TCRdb stores in-frame clones only, minus some. The table includes a few hundred thousand clones, about 81% detected once. This specimen comes from a study of blood T cell repertoires in COVID-19. The V and J genes are TRBV30 and TRBJ1-6; no clear D. The specimen sequenced was peripheral blood. The receptor comes from a woman aged 80 or over with COVID-19, enrolled during active disease. The CDR3 DNA follows: TGTGCCTGGCGGACTAGTGGCGCGATAAGCTCACCCCTCCACTTT. As protein: CAWRTSGAISSPLHF.